These 9 T cell receptor beta chains came from one sample sequenced in a study of blood T cell repertoires in COVID-19. The protocol was immunoSEQ multiplex PCR, while the TCRdb copy is restricted to in-frame clones and leaves out a portion. The repertoire holds 45,000 or so clones, with around 90% as singletons. The sequenced material came from peripheral blood. Source of these receptors: an elderly woman in a cohort sampled during active or convalescent COVID-19.

In its sample, this clone was seen a few times. The chain couples TRBV9 to TRBJ1-2; tentative D call: TRBD1 (5 bases). V was shortened by 4 bases and J by 9 bases, with 19 bases between the two germline ends. The CDR3 loop spans 14 amino acids. Germline V gene data show CDR1 as SGDLS and CDR2 as YYNGEE. This CDR3 is CASSPRGTSRSYTF. CDR3 coding DNA: TGTGCCAGCAGCCCGCGGGGGACGAGTAGGAGCTACACCTTC.

This clone was seen more than once but under ten times. V usage is TRBV9 and J usage is TRBJ2-2, with TRBD2 matching over 7 bases. The length of the CDR3 is 15 residues. The germline gives CDR1 SGDLS, CDR2 YYNGEE. V shed 0 bases, J shed 6 bases, and the junction held 5 bases outside the gene matches. CDR3 sequence reads: CASSVAIAGAGELFF. The CDR3 bases are TGTGCCAGCAGCGTAGCAATAGCGGGCGCCGGGGAGCTGTTTTTT.

A remark on this clone: One end of the junction does not line up with germline, which may come from a read error. J is TRBJ2-7 and V is TRBV9, with 9 bases that match TRBD1. The CDR3 length is 12 residues. CDR1 SGDLS and CDR2 YYNGEE come from the germline V gene. The CDR3 DNA reads TGTGCCAGCAGCGGGCAGGACAGGGGCTTGAGTTTC. This codes for CASSGQDRGLSF.

The chain uses TRBV6-6 and TRBJ1-3; 7 nucleotides agree with TRBD1. V was pared by 6 bases and J by 0 bases, with 8 bases of the junction left unmatched. The CDR3 totals 16 residues. From germline, CDR1 is MNHNY and CDR2 SVGAGI (reference sequence). The CDR3 loop is CASSSGTATSGNTIYF. The DNA for the CDR3 is TGTGCCAGCAGCTCCGGGACAGCGACCTCTGGAAACACCATATATTTT.

The V gene is TRBV11-3, the J gene TRBJ1-1; maybe TRBD1 (6 bases). Germline V gene lookup returns CDR1 SGHNT and CDR2 YENEEA. Trimming removed 5 bases from V and 4 bases from J, with 14 bases in between. This CDR3 region has 14 residues. DNA for the CDR3: TGTGCCAGCAGCCCTAAGGGGGGGACCACTGAAGCTTTCTTT. Translating gives CASSPKGGTTEAFF.

The V and J genes are TRBV23-1 and TRBJ1-2; the D is unclear. TRBV23-1 is an ORF for which the function is uncertain. The CDR3 is 13 residues long. The V end lost 4 bases, the J end lost 7 bases, and 13 bases lay between the germline ends. CDR3 sequence reads: CASSLGRVGGYTF. The CDR3, as DNA: TGCGCCAGCAGTCTAGGGAGGGTTGGTGGCTACACCTTC.

This clone was seen just once. This chain joins TRBV27 and TRBJ1-4; D uncertain. V was trimmed by 7 bases and J by 5 bases, leaving 11 bases between them. The germline CDR1 and CDR2 sequences are MNHEY and SMNVEV (reference sequence). This CDR3 is built from 13 residues. The CDR3 bases are TGTGCCAGCACCAGCAGGTTGAATGAAAAACTGTTTTTT. It is translated as CASTSRLNEKLFF. Based on the CDR3 plus reference TRBV27 and TRBJ1-4, the full variable domain is EAQVTQNPRYLITVTGKKLTVTCSQNMNHEYMSWYRQDPGLGLRQIYYSMNVEVTDKGDVPEGYKVSRKEKRNFPLILESPSPNQTSLYFCASTSRLNEKLFFGSGTQLSVL.

This chain connects TRBV5-1 to TRBJ1-2; a weak D match, TRBD1 (6 bases). The CDR3 has 15 amino acids. From germline, CDR1 is SGHRS and CDR2 YFSETQ. Trimming took off 0 bases at V and 8 bases at J, with 17 bases between the two ends. The CDR3 region is CASSLEGQIYSGYTF. Written as DNA, the CDR3 is TGCGCCAGCAGCTTGGAAGGACAGATCTACTCGGGCTACACCTTC. The whole variable domain, remainder taken from reference TRBV5-1 and TRBJ1-2, is KAGVTQTPRYLIKTRGQQVTLSCSPISGHRSVSWYQQTPGQGLQFLFEYFSETQRNKGNFPGRFSGRQFSNSRSEMNVSTLELGDSALYLCASSLEGQIYSGYTFGSGTRLTVV.

The J gene is TRBJ2-1, the V gene TRBV9; D is unresolved. V was trimmed by 0 bases and J by 4 bases, leaving 11 bases between them. Germline values: CDR1 SGDLS, CDR2 YYNGEE. The CDR3 runs to 15 residues. The CDR3 region has the DNA TGTGCCAGCAGCGTAGCTCTCCCCAGTTACAATGAGCAGTTCTTC. Its protein is CASSVALPSYNEQFF.